The rows below give T cell receptor beta chains drawn from one sample of a study of T cell responses to AZD1222 COVID-19 vaccine. Some clones are missing from TCRdb's copy, which holds only in-frame ones; the method was immunoSEQ multiplex PCR. The sample consists of approximately 180,000 clones, about 89% of them appearing once. The sample consisted of peripheral blood, taken on day 0 of AZD1222 vaccination. Receptors originate from an adult in good health. CDR3s include the opening cysteine and the closing phenylalanine or tryptophan. Fields, in order: D gene, V gene, J gene, clone size, CDR3 protein, CDR3 DNA. D genes are given only for firm matches. Some rows mark clone size as missing; the rest say once, few, many or name a class of expanded clone.

d_gene: .
v_gene: TRBV5-4
j_gene: TRBJ2-7
abundance: .
CDR3aa: CASSLDFTGYEQYF
CDR3nt: TGTGCCAGCAGCTTGGATTTTACAGGGTACGAGCAGTACTTC

d_gene: .
v_gene: TRBV2
j_gene: TRBJ1-5
abundance: .
CDR3aa: CASSEAPGEVPQPQHF
CDR3nt: TGTGCCAGCAGTGAAGCACCAGGGGAGGTACCTCAGCCCCAGCATTTT

d_gene: TRBD2
v_gene: TRBV6-5
j_gene: TRBJ2-7
abundance: .
CDR3aa: CASSSLAAGAYEQYF
CDR3nt: TGTGCCAGCAGTTCGCTAGCGGCCGGGGCCTACGAGCAGTACTTC

d_gene: TRBD1
v_gene: TRBV7-2
j_gene: TRBJ2-2
abundance: .
CDR3aa: CASSSNLDRGGTGELFF
CDR3nt: TGTGCCAGCAGCTCGAACCTAGACAGGGGAGGCACCGGGGAGCTGTTTTTT

d_gene: TRBD1
v_gene: TRBV28
j_gene: TRBJ1-2
abundance: once
CDR3aa: CASSGPGQGGVGYTF
CDR3nt: TGTGCCAGCAGTGGGCCGGGACAGGGAGGGGTTGGCTACACCTTC

d_gene: .
v_gene: TRBV2
j_gene: TRBJ2-5
abundance: .
CDR3aa: CASSDQRRGTQYF
CDR3nt: TGTGCCAGCAGTGACCAGCGGAGGGGGACCCAGTACTTC

d_gene: TRBD1
v_gene: TRBV5-5
j_gene: TRBJ2-5
abundance: .
CDR3aa: CASSSGQAFQETQYF
CDR3nt: TGTGCCAGCAGCTCGGGACAGGCCTTTCAGGAGACCCAGTACTTC

d_gene: TRBD2
v_gene: TRBV5-1
j_gene: TRBJ2-2
abundance: .
CDR3aa: CASSRAGLGPATGELFF
CDR3nt: TGCGCCAGCAGCCGCGCAGGACTAGGACCGGCGACCGGGGAGCTGTTTTTT

d_gene: .
v_gene: TRBV7-2
j_gene: TRBJ1-2
abundance: .
CDR3aa: CASSPQGQDCTF
CDR3nt: TGTGCCAGCAGCCCCCAGGGCCAGGATTGCACCTTC

d_gene: TRBD1
v_gene: TRBV5-4
j_gene: TRBJ2-2
abundance: .
CDR3aa: CATQPGTANTGELFF
CDR3nt: TGTGCCACCCAACCCGGGACAGCGAACACCGGGGAGCTGTTTTTT

d_gene: .
v_gene: TRBV5-5
j_gene: TRBJ2-1
abundance: .
CDR3aa: CASSLAPGVTSYNEQFF
CDR3nt: TGTGCCAGCAGCTTAGCCCCGGGAGTTACCTCCTACAATGAGCAGTTCTTC

d_gene: .
v_gene: TRBV3-1/TRBV3-2
j_gene: TRBJ1-3
abundance: few
CDR3aa: CASTKTDGNTIYF
CDR3nt: TGTGCCAGCACCAAGACGGATGGAAACACCATATATTTT

d_gene: .
v_gene: TRBV7-9
j_gene: TRBJ2-7
abundance: .
CDR3aa: CASSLPGSNNEQYF
CDR3nt: TGTGCCAGCAGCTTACCGGGATCAAACAACGAGCAGTACTTC

d_gene: .
v_gene: TRBV5-1
j_gene: TRBJ1-6
abundance: .
CDR3aa: CASSLNDRQSSYNSPLHF
CDR3nt: TGCGCCAGCAGCTTGAACGACAGACAGAGCTCCTATAATTCACCCCTCCACTTT

d_gene: .
v_gene: TRBV30
j_gene: TRBJ1-3
abundance: once
CDR3aa: CAWSALRTDYTSGNTIYF
CDR3nt: TGTGCCTGGAGTGCCCTCCGGACGGATTATACCTCTGGAAACACCATATATTTT

d_gene: .
v_gene: TRBV28
j_gene: TRBJ1-5
abundance: .
CDR3aa: CASSSVEYSNQPQHF
CDR3nt: TGTGCCAGCAGTTCAGTTGAATATAGCAATCAGCCCCAGCATTTT

d_gene: TRBD1
v_gene: TRBV3-1/TRBV3-2
j_gene: TRBJ1-6
abundance: .
CDR3aa: CASSPTTGVKDSPLHF
CDR3nt: TGTGCCAGCAGCCCAACGACAGGGGTCAAGGATTCACCCCTCCACTTT

d_gene: .
v_gene: TRBV9
j_gene: TRBJ1-3
abundance: .
CDR3aa: CASSVGGGGNTIYF
CDR3nt: TGTGCCAGCAGCGTCGGTGGAGGGGGGAACACCATATATTTT

d_gene: .
v_gene: TRBV5-1
j_gene: TRBJ1-2
abundance: .
CDR3aa: CASRLDRTSNYGYTF
CDR3nt: TGCGCCAGCAGGCTCGACAGGACCTCTAACTATGGCTACACCTTC

d_gene: .
v_gene: TRBV6-2/TRBV6-3
j_gene: TRBJ1-5
abundance: .
CDR3aa: CASSYVRKNQPQHF
CDR3nt: TGTGCCAGCAGTTACGTCAGGAAAAATCAGCCCCAGCATTTT

d_gene: .
v_gene: TRBV6-2/TRBV6-3
j_gene: TRBJ2-7
abundance: .
CDR3aa: CASSLSGRRYEQYF
CDR3nt: TGTGCCAGCAGTTTATCCGGGAGAAGGTACGAGCAGTACTTC

d_gene: TRBD2
v_gene: TRBV20-1
j_gene: TRBJ2-5
abundance: .
CDR3aa: CSASRGTSGGPETQYF
CDR3nt: TGCAGTGCTAGTCGGGGGACTAGCGGGGGCCCGGAGACCCAGTACTTC

d_gene: .
v_gene: TRBV2
j_gene: TRBJ1-2
abundance: few
CDR3aa: CASSETRNYGYTF
CDR3nt: TGTGCCAGCAGTGAGACGAGGAACTATGGCTACACCTTC

d_gene: .
v_gene: TRBV5-8
j_gene: TRBJ1-5
abundance: .
CDR3aa: CASSLGRGQPQHF
CDR3nt: TGTGCCAGCAGCTTAGGCAGGGGCCAGCCCCAGCATTTT

d_gene: TRBD2
v_gene: TRBV7-2
j_gene: TRBJ2-1
abundance: .
CDR3aa: CASSLLPRTSVGLNEQFF
CDR3nt: TGTGCCAGCAGCTTACTCCCCCGGACTAGCGTTGGTCTCAATGAGCAGTTCTTC

d_gene: .
v_gene: TRBV19
j_gene: TRBJ2-1
abundance: .
CDR3aa: CASSSQLYNEQFF
CDR3nt: TGTGCCAGTAGTAGCCAGCTATACAATGAGCAGTTCTTC

d_gene: TRBD1
v_gene: TRBV6-1
j_gene: TRBJ1-2
abundance: .
CDR3aa: CASSEGGTGTYGYTF
CDR3nt: TGTGCCAGCAGTGAAGGAGGGACAGGGACCTATGGCTACACCTTC

d_gene: TRBD1
v_gene: TRBV2
j_gene: TRBJ2-2
abundance: .
CDR3aa: CARQGTGELFF
CDR3nt: TGTGCCAGACAGGGGACCGGGGAGCTGTTTTTT

d_gene: .
v_gene: TRBV2
j_gene: TRBJ2-1
abundance: .
CDR3aa: CASSEIKRAYNEQFF
CDR3nt: TGTGCCAGCAGTGAAATCAAAAGGGCATACAATGAGCAGTTCTTC

d_gene: .
v_gene: TRBV19
j_gene: TRBJ1-2
abundance: few
CDR3aa: CASTLRWGSGYTF
CDR3nt: TGTGCCAGTACCCTGAGGTGGGGTAGTGGCTACACCTTC

d_gene: .
v_gene: TRBV9
j_gene: TRBJ2-2
abundance: .
CDR3aa: CASKGGTDTGELFF
CDR3nt: TGTGCCAGCAAGGGGGGGACGGACACCGGGGAGCTGTTTTTT

d_gene: TRBD1
v_gene: TRBV5-1
j_gene: TRBJ1-2
abundance: .
CDR3aa: CASSIGTGHYGYTF
CDR3nt: TGCGCCAGCAGCATCGGGACAGGGCACTATGGCTACACCTTC

d_gene: .
v_gene: TRBV30
j_gene: TRBJ1-1
abundance: .
CDR3aa: CAWSRGPNTEAFF
CDR3nt: TGTGCCTGGAGCCGGGGGCCAAACACTGAAGCTTTCTTT

d_gene: .
v_gene: TRBV6-2/TRBV6-3
j_gene: TRBJ1-4
abundance: .
CDR3aa: CASSYRSTNEKLFF
CDR3nt: TGTGCCAGCAGTTACCGGTCAACTAATGAAAAACTGTTTTTT

d_gene: TRBD1
v_gene: TRBV4-1
j_gene: TRBJ1-2
abundance: .
CDR3aa: CASSPPWAGGANYGYTF
CDR3nt: TGCGCCAGCAGCCCGCCTTGGGCAGGGGGAGCCAACTATGGCTACACCTTC

d_gene: TRBD1
v_gene: TRBV5-1
j_gene: TRBJ1-2
abundance: .
CDR3aa: CASSETGNYGYTF
CDR3nt: TGCGCCAGCAGCGAGACAGGGAACTATGGCTACACCTTC

d_gene: .
v_gene: TRBV7-8
j_gene: TRBJ1-5
abundance: .
CDR3aa: CASSLGSRGGGQPQHF
CDR3nt: TGTGCCAGCAGCTTAGGGAGCAGGGGAGGGGGTCAGCCCCAGCATTTT

d_gene: .
v_gene: TRBV7-9
j_gene: TRBJ2-1
abundance: .
CDR3aa: CASSFQEVDNEQFF
CDR3nt: TGTGCCAGCAGTTTCCAGGAGGTAGACAATGAGCAGTTCTTC

d_gene: .
v_gene: TRBV6-5
j_gene: TRBJ1-2
abundance: .
CDR3aa: CASIPRVTVLYGYTF
CDR3nt: TGTGCCAGTATTCCCCGGGTCACGGTTCTCTATGGCTACACCTTC

d_gene: TRBD1
v_gene: TRBV18
j_gene: TRBJ2-7
abundance: .
CDR3aa: CASSPGTGGTYEQYF
CDR3nt: TGTGCCAGCTCACCGGGGACAGGGGGCACATACGAGCAGTACTTC

d_gene: .
v_gene: TRBV2
j_gene: TRBJ1-2
abundance: .
CDR3aa: CASSEKALPKYGYTF
CDR3nt: TGTGCCAGTAGTGAAAAGGCCCTACCTAAGTACGGCTACACCTTC

d_gene: .
v_gene: TRBV28
j_gene: TRBJ2-3
abundance: .
CDR3aa: CASSVPDRATDTQYF
CDR3nt: TGTGCCAGCAGTGTTCCGGACAGAGCGACAGATACGCAGTATTTT

d_gene: .
v_gene: TRBV7-9
j_gene: TRBJ2-1
abundance: .
CDR3aa: CASSLPTGNYNEQFF
CDR3nt: TGTGCCAGCAGCTTACCGACGGGAAACTACAATGAGCAGTTCTTC

d_gene: TRBD1
v_gene: TRBV2
j_gene: TRBJ1-2
abundance: .
CDR3aa: CASSEGRDRAGYTF
CDR3nt: TGTGCCAGCAGTGAAGGCCGGGACAGGGCTGGCTACACCTTC

d_gene: TRBD2
v_gene: TRBV6-2/TRBV6-3
j_gene: TRBJ2-7
abundance: .
CDR3aa: CASSLGLAGGSKDEQYF
CDR3nt: TGTGCCAGCAGCCTTGGACTAGCGGGAGGGTCCAAGGACGAGCAGTACTTC

d_gene: TRBD1
v_gene: TRBV30
j_gene: TRBJ1-5
abundance: .
CDR3aa: CAWKRTGDDQPQHF
CDR3nt: TGTGCCTGGAAAAGGACAGGGGATGATCAGCCCCAGCATTTT

d_gene: .
v_gene: TRBV27
j_gene: TRBJ1-1
abundance: .
CDR3aa: CASSLTRDGGTEAFF
CDR3nt: TGTGCCAGCAGTTTAACCAGGGACGGAGGCACTGAAGCTTTCTTT

d_gene: .
v_gene: TRBV5-8
j_gene: TRBJ2-7
abundance: .
CDR3aa: CASSLSEGTYEQYF
CDR3nt: TGTGCCAGCAGCTTGTCGGAAGGGACCTACGAGCAGTACTTC

d_gene: TRBD2
v_gene: TRBV25-1
j_gene: TRBJ2-1
abundance: .
CDR3aa: CASSNAGGGNEQFF
CDR3nt: TGTGCCAGCAGTAATGCGGGAGGGGGTAATGAGCAGTTCTTC

d_gene: .
v_gene: TRBV21-1
j_gene: TRBJ2-1
abundance: .
CDR3aa: CASSKGSVSYNEQFF
CDR3nt: TGTGCCAGCAGCAAAGGGTCGGTTTCTTACAATGAGCAGTTCTTC

d_gene: .
v_gene: TRBV10-3
j_gene: TRBJ2-3
abundance: .
CDR3aa: CAISEGGTDTQYF
CDR3nt: TGTGCCATCAGTGAGGGGGGCACAGATACGCAGTATTTT

d_gene: .
v_gene: TRBV5-1
j_gene: TRBJ2-7
abundance: .
CDR3aa: CASSSSVLAREQYF
CDR3nt: TGCGCCAGCAGCTCCTCGGTTCTAGCCCGTGAGCAGTACTTC

d_gene: TRBD1
v_gene: TRBV5-1
j_gene: TRBJ1-1
abundance: once
CDR3aa: CASSLMTGVRDTEAFF
CDR3nt: TGCGCCAGCAGCTTAATGACAGGGGTCAGAGACACTGAAGCTTTCTTT

d_gene: TRBD1
v_gene: TRBV28
j_gene: TRBJ2-5
abundance: .
CDR3aa: CASSPTGSNRETQYF
CDR3nt: TGTGCCAGCAGCCCGACAGGGTCCAATAGGGAGACCCAGTACTTC

d_gene: .
v_gene: TRBV5-1
j_gene: TRBJ2-7
abundance: .
CDR3aa: CASSANYEQYF
CDR3nt: TGCGCCAGCAGCGCGAACTACGAGCAGTACTTC